The 10 T cell receptor beta chains reported below all come from one sample, sequenced in a study of shared clonotypes between healthy human individuals. Only in-frame clones appear in the TCRdb table, and some are missing; sequencing was by immunoSEQ multiplex PCR. The table includes more than 1 million clones, approximately 80% detected once. Source material: memory CD4+ T cells from PBMCs. Subset in this sample: CD45RA-negative fraction. These receptors all come from a man in his late teens or twenties in good health. Some clones in this sample may be carry-over from other donors' samples.

The CDR3, as DNA: TGTGCCAGCAGCGTAGGACAGGAGGCCTCCTACGAGCAGTACTTC. Translation gives CASSVGQEASYEQYF. The chain links TRBV9 to TRBJ2-7, with D possibly TRBD1 on 6 matching bases. The CDR3 is made up of 15 amino acids. Trimming shortened V by 0 bases and J by 0 bases, and 10 bases separated the two germline ends. The V gene's germline CDR1 is SGDLS and CDR2 YYNGEE.

This rearrangement joins TRBV7-3 to TRBJ2-7, with 14 bases lining up with TRBD2. The CDR3 sequence is 16 residues long. V dropped 2 bases and J dropped 3; count of bases not matched to a gene: 3. Germline CDR1 SGHTA, CDR2 FQGTGA. The CDR3 DNA is TGTGCCAGCAGCTTAGGGACTAGCGGGAGTATCTACGAGCAGTACTTC. Protein sequence: CASSLGTSGSIYEQYF.

V usage is TRBV7-2 and J usage is TRBJ2-5, with D possibly matching TRBD1 (6 bases). The length of the CDR3 is 13 residues. Trimming took 1 base from V and 5 from J, leaving 8 bases between them. The germline CDR1 and CDR2 sequences are SGHTA and FQGNSA. The CDR3 sequence is CASSLGQVETQYF. The CDR3 coding sequence is TGTGCCAGCAGCTTAGGACAGGTTGAGACCCAGTACTTC.

The genes are TRBV10-3 and TRBJ2-7, with TRBD2 matching over 10 bases. The CDR3 spans 15 residues. The germline V gene encodes CDR1 ENHRY and CDR2 SYGVKD. J lost 5 bases, V lost 3 bases, and 7 bases had no gene match. CDR3 sequence: CAISDPSGSQHEQYF. DNA of the CDR3: TGTGCCATCAGTGATCCTAGCGGGAGCCAACACGAGCAGTACTTC.

The chain employs TRBV15 and TRBJ1-4; D is uncertain. The V and J ends lost 6 bases and 7 bases respectively, with 3 bases between them. In germline, CDR1 is LNHNV, CDR2 YYDKDF (reference sequence). CDR3 length: 10 amino acids. The CDR3 loop reads CATRGEKLFF. The CDR3 DNA is TGTGCCACCAGGGGTGAAAAACTGTTTTTT.

This chain links TRBV9 with TRBJ2-1; D is perhaps TRBD2 (5 bases). The CDR3 spans 15 residues. Trimming took 4 bases from V and 5 from J, leaving 16 bases between them. CDR1 is SGDLS, CDR2 YYNGEE, per germline. The CDR3 nucleotides are TGTGCCAGCAGCTTCGGACTCCCTTCCCACAATGAGCAGTTCTTC. Translating it yields CASSFGLPSHNEQFF.

This chain links TRBV2 with TRBJ1-4; D call uncertain. This CDR3 contains 14 residues. Trimming stripped 2 bases from V and 12 bases from J, with 16 bases between. Germline CDR1 reads SNHLY; CDR2 reads FYNNEI. The CDR3 here is CASSEKEGGSQLFF. DNA of the CDR3: TGTGCCAGCAGTGAAAAGGAGGGTGGGAGCCAACTGTTTTTT.

This clone was found many times. The rearrangement links TRBV7-9 to TRBJ2-5; the D is unclear. Germline V gives CDR1 SEHNR, CDR2 FQNEAQ (reference sequence). CDR3 length: 15 residues. V gave up 5 bases and J gave up 5 bases, with 18 bases separating them. The CDR3 here is CASSPRPRSSETQYF. The CDR3 coding sequence is TGTGCCAGCAGCCCCAGACCCCGGAGCAGCGAGACCCAGTACTTC.

V gene TRBV21-1 combines with J gene TRBJ1-3. TRBV21-1 is a pseudogene segment. The CDR3 covers 16 residues. Here the CDR3 reads CASSKLRVLPGNTIYF. The CDR3 coding sequence is TGTGCCAGCAGCAAACTGAGGGTCTTACCTGGAAACACCATATATTTT.

This rearrangement joins TRBV9 to TRBJ2-3; TRBD2 matches at 15 bases. The CDR3 sequence is 18 residues long. Germline CDR1 SGDLS, CDR2 YYNGEE. Losses at the gene ends were 3 bases for V and 3 bases for J; bases not matched to a gene: 8. This CDR3 is CASSEGGLAGGETDTQYF. DNA for the CDR3: TGTGCCAGCAGCGAGGGAGGACTAGCGGGAGGGGAGACAGATACGCAGTATTTT.